A single sample gave rise to the 25 T cell receptor beta chains below, sequenced in a study of cytomegalovirus exposure and HLA in healthy donors (TCRdb year 2017). Library creation used the immunoSEQ multiplex PCR assay. A mixture of 60 forward primers for TCR Vbeta segments and 13 reverse primers for TCR Jbeta segments was used in the multiplex PCR. Here the immuneACCESS table is served through TCRdb, limited to in-frame sequences with V and J called. Missing clones are a known gap in these copies; in checked studies unresolved V genes cover under half, and the rest lacks a known reason. This sample gives 40,000 to 55,000 clones in total; around 60% of them show up just once. Around 12% of the sample is held by the ten biggest clonotypes. The material sequenced was PBMCs. The receptor source for this set is a man aged 55 to 69 in good health and CMV-seropositive.

CDR3 nucleotides: TGTGCCAGTAGTATGGGGGGACTAGCGGGACGCTACGAGCAGTACTTC. Its translation is CASSMGGLAGRYEQYF. V usage is TRBV19 and J usage is TRBJ2-7, with 13 bases that match TRBD2. This CDR3 has 16 amino acids. V lost 3 bases, J lost 3 bases, and 5 bases stayed unmatched. From germline, CDR1 is LNHDA and CDR2 SQIVND (reference sequence).

The chain is built from TRBV10-1 and TRBJ2-1, with TRBD2 matching 12 bases. The CDR3 is 18 residues long. Trimming took 3 bases from V and 5 from J; bases not matched to a gene: 11. Germline CDR1 is WNHNN and CDR2 is SYGVQD (reference sequence). CDR3: CASSDGVLAGGPDNEQFF. In DNA, the CDR3 is TGCGCCAGCAGTGACGGGGTCCTAGCGGGAGGGCCAGACAATGAGCAGTTCTTC.

V and J are TRBV27 and TRBJ1-5, with TRBD1 identical over 8 bases. Per the germline V gene, CDR1 is MNHEY and CDR2 is SMNVEV (reference sequence). The length of the CDR3 is 16 residues. V lost 5 bases, J lost 9 bases, and 15 bases stayed unmatched. DNA of the CDR3: TGTGCCAGCAGTCCCTATCTTGGACAGGGTGGTTTGCCCCAGCATTTT. It encodes CASSPYLGQGGLPQHF.

This clone was detected only a few times. CDR3 nucleotides: TGCGCCAGCAGCCATGCCCGGACAGGGGGCTACGAGCAGTACTTC. It translates to CASSHARTGGYEQYF. The V and J genes are TRBV4-1 and TRBJ2-7, with 10 positions matching TRBD1. With V trimmed by 3 bases and J by 3 bases, 5 bases remained unmatched. This CDR3 comprises 15 residues. The V gene's germline CDR1 is MGHRA and CDR2 YSYEKL.

This clone was counted only a few times. The chain recombines TRBV6-1 with TRBJ1-5; 7 nucleotides align to TRBD1. Losses at the gene ends were 2 bases for V and 16 bases for J; bases not matched to a gene: 5. The CDR3 is made up of 11 amino acids. Germline V gene lookup returns CDR1 MNHNS and CDR2 SASEGT. This chain's CDR3 is CASSEKGQRHF. In nucleotides, the CDR3 is TGTGCCAGCAGTGAAAAGGGACAGCGCCATTTT.

This clone occurred a few times. V and J are TRBV7-2 and TRBJ2-1, with D possibly TRBD2 on 5 matching bases. The CDR3 has 14 amino acids. CDR1 SGHTA and CDR2 FQGNSA come from the germline V gene. The germline V and J ends were trimmed by 1 base and 8 bases, with 12 bases remaining between them. The CDR3 DNA reads TGTGCCAGCAGCTTAGTAGCGATGGGGTATGAGCAGTTCTTC. This gives the protein CASSLVAMGYEQFF.

This clone was observed a few times. The genes are TRBV11-1 and TRBJ2-2; TRBD2 aligns across 11 bases. The CDR3 has 16 residues. Germline CDR1 reads SGHAT; CDR2 reads FQDESV (reference sequence). The J segment lost 3 bases and the V segment lost 1 base, leaving 1 base of the junction unmatched. The CDR3 region is CASSLVAGGDTGELFF. In DNA form, the CDR3 reads TGTGCCAGCAGCTTAGTAGCGGGAGGGGACACCGGGGAGCTGTTTTTT.

This clone was counted once. This chain connects TRBV11-2 to TRBJ2-4; D not resolved. This CDR3 region has 16 residues. The germline V gene has CDR1 SGHAT and CDR2 FQNNGV. Trimming removed 2 bases from V and 0 bases from J, with 11 bases in between. This CDR3 is CASSLRVELAKNIQYF. CDR3 bases: TGTGCCAGCAGCTTAAGAGTAGAACTAGCCAAAAACATTCAGTACTTC.

The V gene is TRBV4-2, the J gene TRBJ2-3; 7 nucleotides agree with TRBD2. The V gene end was trimmed by 2 bases and the J gene end by 5 bases; junction bases not matched to a gene: 10. Germline CDR1 LGHNA, CDR2 YNFKEQ. There are 16 residues in the CDR3. Written as DNA, the CDR3 is TGTGCCAGCAGCCAATGGGGCGGGAGAGAACAAGATACGCAGTATTTT. This encodes CASSQWGGREQDTQYF.

The chain joins TRBV19 to TRBJ1-5; D uncertain. The CDR3 covers 16 residues. Trimming stripped 0 bases from V and 1 base from J, with 10 bases between. CDR1 is LNHDA, CDR2 SQIVND, per germline (reference sequence). The DNA of the CDR3 is TGTGCCAGTAGTATAGAGAGGGCTCGGAGCAATCAGCCCCAGCATTTT. Encoded protein: CASSIERARSNQPQHF.

This chain links TRBV19 with TRBJ2-2; D might be TRBD2 (5 bases). V shed 5 bases and J shed 6 bases, with 13 bases lying between them. CDR3 length: 14 residues. CDR1 is LNHDA, CDR2 SQIVND, per germline (reference sequence). The chain's CDR3 is CASSALVFAGELFF. CDR3 DNA: TGTGCCAGTAGTGCACTAGTTTTTGCCGGGGAGCTGTTTTTT. Filled out from reference TRBV19 and TRBJ2-2, the complete variable domain reads DGGITQSPKYLFRKEGQNVTLSCEQNLNHDAMYWYRQDPGQGLRLIYYSQIVNDFQKGDIAEGYSVSREKKESFPLTVTSAQKNPTAFYLCASSALVFAGELFFGEGSRLTVL.

The V gene is TRBV11-2, the J gene TRBJ1-2; perhaps TRBD1 as D (5 bases). V lost 5 bases and J lost 4, with 14 bases in between. The germline V gene encodes CDR1 SGHAT and CDR2 FQNNGV. This CDR3 comprises 14 residues. The CDR3 loop is CASSTSQGAYGYTF. The CDR3, as DNA: TGTGCCAGCAGCACCTCCCAGGGCGCCTATGGCTACACCTTC.

The J gene is TRBJ2-1, the V gene TRBV6-4, with a possible D match to TRBD1 (6 bases). Between the trimmed V and J ends, which lost 6 bases and 3 bases, there was a span of 12 bases. Per germline, CDR1 MRHNA and CDR2 SNTAGT. This CDR3 is built from 14 residues. The CDR3 reads CASRGSTGYNEQFF. CDR3 sequence (DNA): TGTGCCAGCAGGGGTTCGACAGGCTACAATGAGCAGTTCTTC.

The rearrangement joins TRBV27 to TRBJ1-2; TRBD1 matches 10 bases. This CDR3 is built from 14 residues. The ends lost 5 bases at V and 5 bases at J; junction bases unmatched: 5. Germline V gene sequence: CDR1 MNHEY, CDR2 SMNVEV (reference sequence). In DNA, the CDR3 is TGTGCCAGCAGTACGACAGGGGGCGCATATGGCTACACCTTC. Translated: CASSTTGGAYGYTF.

The chain recombines TRBV7-3 with TRBJ2-1, with 15 nucleotides matching TRBD2. With 7 bases clipped from V and 8 bases from J, the junction kept 15 bases outside the gene matches. The CDR3 runs to 18 residues. Germline lookup yields CDR1 SGHTA and CDR2 FQGTGA. CDR3: CASTLSRTSGRAVDEQFF. Written as DNA, the CDR3 is TGTGCCAGCACCCTATCAAGGACTAGCGGGAGGGCCGTGGATGAGCAGTTCTTC.

This clone has just a few counts. This chain links TRBV30 with TRBJ2-7; 8 bases match TRBD1. The CDR3 has 14 residues. With 0 bases clipped from V and 4 bases from J, the junction kept 5 bases outside the gene matches. CDR1 GTSNPN and CDR2 SVGIG come from the germline V gene (reference sequence). Here the CDR3 reads CAWSVPGGWYEQYF. The DNA of the CDR3 is TGTGCCTGGAGTGTACCAGGGGGCTGGTACGAGCAGTACTTC.

J is TRBJ2-7 and V is TRBV5-1; 9 bases fit TRBD2. V lost 4 bases, J lost 2 bases, and 4 bases stayed unmatched. This CDR3 contains 14 residues. The V gene's germline CDR1 is SGHRS and CDR2 YFSETQ. The CDR3 region is CASSIAGETYEQYF. The CDR3 DNA reads TGCGCCAGCAGCATAGCGGGAGAGACCTACGAGCAGTACTTC.

The V gene is TRBV10-2, the J gene TRBJ1-2; D is perhaps TRBD1 (5 bases). This CDR3 has 15 residues. Trimming removed 1 base at V and 8 bases at J, with 17 bases between. Germline V CDR1 and CDR2: WSHSY, SAAADI. As DNA, the CDR3 is TGCGCCAGCAGTGAGTGGAGCGGGGGGAGGGGCGGCTACACCTTC. As protein: CASSEWSGGRGGYTF.

In DNA form, the CDR3 reads TGTGCCAGCAGCCCGACAGGGGGGCCCTACGAGCAGTACTTC. It translates to CASSPTGGPYEQYF. This rearrangement joins TRBV11-2 to TRBJ2-7, with 9 bases that match TRBD1. The CDR3 is made up of 14 amino acids. CDR1 and CDR2 (germline): SGHAT, FQNNGV. Losses at the gene ends were 5 bases for V and 2 bases for J; bases not matched to a gene: 4.

This chain connects TRBV9 to TRBJ2-7, with 8 bases fitting TRBD1. This CDR3 comprises 16 residues. Looked up from germline, CDR1 is SGDLS and CDR2 is YYNGEE. V was pared by 0 bases and J by 7 bases, with 12 bases of the junction left unmatched. CDR3 bases: TGTGCCAGCAGCGTAGCGGACAGGGACCCCCAGAAGGAGCAGTACTTC. This gives the protein CASSVADRDPQKEQYF. Combining the CDR3 with reference TRBV9 and TRBJ2-7 gives the whole variable domain DSGVTQTPKHLITATGQRVTLRCSPRSGDLSVYWYQQSLDQGLQFLIQYYNGEERAKGNILERFSAQQFPDLHSELNLSSLELGDSALYFCASSVADRDPQKEQYFGPGTRLTVT.

This clone has at least ten counts. The chain employs TRBV4-1 and TRBJ2-1; 11 bases align to TRBD2. The CDR3 consists of 16 residues. Germline lookup yields CDR1 MGHRA and CDR2 YSYEKL. The J segment lost 7 bases and the V segment lost 1 base, leaving 6 bases of the junction unmatched. CDR3: CASSQGGLAAGNEQFF. DNA of the CDR3: TGCGCCAGCAGCCAAGGGGGACTAGCGGCTGGAAATGAGCAGTTCTTC.

This chain connects TRBV5-1 to TRBJ2-6; 8 nucleotides align to TRBD2. Germline CDR1 and CDR2: SGHRS and YFSETQ. The CDR3 contains 16 residues. V trimming: 4 bases; J trimming: 4 bases; junction bases outside the gene matches: 7. In nucleotides, the CDR3 is TGCGCCAGCAGCCCGGGGGGGTCTACCGGGGCCAACGTCCTGACTTTC. It yields the protein CASSPGGSTGANVLTF. The entire variable domain, with the rest obtained from reference TRBV5-1 and TRBJ2-6, is as follows: KAGVTQTPRYLIKTRGQQVTLSCSPISGHRSVSWYQQTPGQGLQFLFEYFSETQRNKGNFPGRFSGRQFSNSRSEMNVSTLELGDSALYLCASSPGGSTGANVLTFGAGSRLTVL.

This clone was seen a handful of times. The chain recombines TRBV28 with TRBJ1-1; 10 bases fit TRBD1. The CDR3 has 17 amino acids. Germline CDR1 reads MDHEN; CDR2 reads SYDVKM. Trimming removed 6 bases from V and 1 base from J; junction bases left unmatched: 11. The CDR3 sequence: CASREDRGLGANTEAFF. The CDR3 nucleotides are TGTGCCAGCAGAGAAGACAGGGGGCTTGGAGCGAACACTGAAGCTTTCTTT.

The V and J genes are TRBV7-2 and TRBJ2-4, with D hard to call. The CDR3 sequence is 16 residues long. From germline, CDR1 is SGHTA and CDR2 FQGNSA. The ends were cut back, 5 bases at V and 0 bases at J, with 14 bases in the middle. The CDR3: CASSPSKLIAKNIQYF. CDR3 nucleotides: TGTGCCAGCAGCCCCTCAAAGCTTATAGCCAAAAACATTCAGTACTTC.

The chain carries TRBV5-1 and TRBJ2-5; D unclear. This CDR3 is 13 amino acids long. Germline V gene lookup returns CDR1 SGHRS and CDR2 YFSETQ. The V and J ends lost 3 bases and 2 bases respectively, with 8 bases between them. CDR3 DNA sequence: TGCGCCAGCAGCTGGGCTGGGCAAGAGACCCAGTACTTC. Its translation is CASSWAGQETQYF.